One and the same sample provided the 24 T cell receptor beta chains below, sequenced in a study of early T cells in non-severe SARS-CoV-2 infection. TCRdb re-derived calls from the 5' RACE reads in MiXCR, one entry per CDR3 protein. The sample includes approximately 35,000 distinct CDR3 sequences, around 6.8% of them seen just once. The starting material was whole blood, obtained at baseline. Receptors were obtained from an adult who was a healthcare worker with PCR-confirmed SARS-CoV-2 infection or an uninfected control (not recorded which).

This clonotype was observed a handful of times. The J gene is TRBJ1-5, the V gene TRBV19; TRBD1 matches 8 bases. This CDR3 contains 15 residues. Trimming removed 5 bases from V and 5 bases from J; junction bases left unmatched: 8. The germline gives CDR1 LNHDA, CDR2 SQIVND (reference sequence). CDR3 nucleotides: TGTGCCAGTAGTGACAGGGGAGGCCAATATCAGCCCCAGCATTTT. Amino acids: CASSDRGGQYQPQHF.

This sequence joins TRBV6-1 and TRBJ2-7; D gene uncertain. CDR3 size: 12 residues. V was clipped by 3 bases and J by 3 bases, with 6 bases between them. The germline V gene has CDR1 MNHNS and CDR2 SASEGT. DNA for the CDR3: TGTGCCAGCAGTGACCCCAGCTACGAGCAGTACTTC. Encoded protein: CASSDPSYEQYF.

This clonotype has a count of ten or more. CDR3 protein: CATSSDRGHRNEQFF. Written as DNA, the CDR3 is TGTGCCACCTCTTCCGACAGGGGGCACAGGAATGAGCAGTTCTTC. The chain recombines TRBV10-3 with TRBJ2-1, with 10 bases matching TRBD1. The V segment lost 10 bases and the J segment 7 bases; nucleotides outside the gene matches: 13. In germline, CDR1 is ENHRY, CDR2 SYGVKD. The CDR3 is made up of 15 amino acids.

In this sample, this clonotype turned up many times. The chain couples TRBV5-5 to TRBJ1-1; TRBD1 matches at 7 bases. The germline CDR1 and CDR2 sequences are SGHKS and YYEKEE (reference sequence). The CDR3 has 16 residues. V shed 5 bases and J 0 bases; nucleotides not matched to a gene: 10. The CDR3 coding sequence is TGTGCCAGCAGACCCGACACAGGGGCCTTGAACACTGAAGCTTTCTTT. Encoded protein: CASRPDTGALNTEAFF.

In regard to this clonotype: A read error may account for a junction end that differs from germline. The genes are TRBV7-7 and TRBJ2-1; tentatively, D is TRBD1 or TRBD2 (6 bases each). Germline CDR1 SSHAT, CDR2 FNYEAQ (reference sequence). The CDR3 sequence is 14 residues long. The CDR3 protein is CASSLEGGVYEQFF. In DNA, the CDR3 is TGTGCTAGCAGCCTCGAGGGGGGTGTCTATGAGCAGTTCTTC.

This clonotype was found many times. The chain links TRBV20-1 to TRBJ2-2; tentative D call: TRBD2 (7 bases). Germline loops: CDR1 DFQATT, CDR2 SNEGSKA (reference sequence). Trimming left V 3 bases short and J 3 bases short, with 35 bases between. The length of the CDR3 is 22 residues. CDR3 loop: CSARDMGASGKGWARYTGELFF. The CDR3 DNA reads TGCAGTGCTAGGGATATGGGGGCAAGCGGGAAGGGTTGGGCCCGATACACCGGGGAGCTGTTTTTT.

The chain recombines TRBV12-3 or TRBV12-4 with TRBJ1-6; 7 positions agree with TRBD1. With 5 bases clipped from V and 9 bases from J, the junction kept 13 bases outside the gene matches. CDR3 length equals 16 residues. The CDR3 reads CASSPFPGQSFSPLHF. CDR3 bases: TGTGCCAGCAGTCCTTTTCCGGGACAGAGTTTTTCACCCCTCCACTTT.

A few counts support this clonotype. The gene calls are TRBV12-3 or TRBV12-4 and TRBJ2-4, with 7 bases aligning to TRBD1. This CDR3 comprises 17 residues. V lost 2 bases to trimming and J lost 4 bases; unmatched junction nucleotides: 11. The CDR3: CASSLRAAQGQKNIQYF. As DNA, the CDR3 is TGTGCCAGCAGTTTAAGGGCTGCCCAGGGACAGAAAAACATTCAGTACTTC.

The chain links TRBV6-6 to TRBJ1-5, with TRBD1 as a possible D gene (6 bases). V shed 6 bases and J shed 2 bases, with 8 bases lying between them. This CDR3 region has 13 residues. Germline CDR1 and CDR2: MNHNY and SVGAGI (reference sequence). CDR3 coding DNA: TGTGCCAGCAGCCGACAGGGCAATCAGCCCCAGCATTTT. Protein: CASSRQGNQPQHF.

CDR3 loop: CASSLMTSRAKNIQYF. CDR3 coding DNA: TGTGCCAGCAGCTTAATGACTAGCAGGGCCAAAAACATTCAGTACTTC. The chain has TRBV11-2 and TRBJ2-4; TRBD2 agrees at 7 bases. Trimming cost V 2 bases and J 1 base; bases outside gene matches: 5. CDR1 is SGHAT, CDR2 FQNNGV, per germline. The CDR3 loop spans 16 amino acids.

This clonotype has a count of ten or more. The chain carries TRBV6-5 and TRBJ2-3; D may be TRBD1 (5 bases). Germline-derived CDR1 and CDR2 are MNHEY and SVGAGI. The CDR3 has 14 amino acids. Trimming stripped 11 bases from V and 2 bases from J, with 17 bases between. CDR3 in DNA: TGTGCCGGGGAAGGACACAAAAACACAGATACGCAGTATTTT. It specifies CAGEGHKNTDTQYF.

The J gene is TRBJ1-5, the V gene TRBV6-5, with D perhaps TRBD1 (6 bases). V lost 5 bases to trimming and J lost 2 bases, with 10 bases between them. CDR3 length equals 14 residues. The germline gives CDR1 MNHEY, CDR2 SVGAGI. CDR3 DNA sequence: TGTGCCAGCAGTCCCTCAGGGGGCAATCAGCCCCAGCATTTT. This translates into CASSPSGGNQPQHF.

This clonotype has ten or more counts. Its ends do not fully match the called genes, so a read error is possible. The chain joins TRBV16 to TRBJ2-3, with 9 bases identical to TRBD1. Per germline, CDR1 KGHSY and CDR2 FQNENV. The CDR3 consists of 14 residues. CDR3 loop: CASNQQGAADTQYF. CDR3 DNA: TGTGCCAGCAACCAACAGGGGGCGGCTGATACGCAGTATTTT.

The chain couples TRBV6-5 to TRBJ1-5; D gene uncertain. The CDR3 covers 12 residues. Deletions cut 5 bases from V and 3 bases from J, with 5 bases between. Germline lookup yields CDR1 MNHEY and CDR2 SVGAGI. The CDR3 reads CASSTHNQPQHF. CDR3 nucleotide sequence: TGTGCCAGCAGTACCCACAATCAGCCCCAGCATTTT.

This clonotype occurred a few times. The rearrangement joins TRBV4-2 to TRBJ2-2; D may be TRBD1 (5 bases). Germline CDR1 is LGHNA and CDR2 is YNFKEQ. Trimming removed 1 base from V and 1 base from J, with 7 bases in between. This CDR3 is built from 15 residues. CDR3 residues: CASSQADKNTGELFF. The CDR3 bases are TGTGCCAGCAGCCAAGCGGACAAGAACACCGGGGAGCTGTTTTTT.

CDR3 residues: CASSLAGGDEQYV. The CDR3 bases are TGTGCCAGCAGCTTAGCGGGGGGTGACGAGCAGTACGTC. V and J are TRBV11-1 and TRBJ2-7; TRBD2 might be the D (6 bases). V lost 0 bases and J lost 5, with 8 bases in between. CDR3 length equals 13 residues. Germline V gives CDR1 SGHAT, CDR2 FQDESV (reference sequence).

This clonotype occurred a few times. J is TRBJ2-2 and V is TRBV9, with D possibly being TRBD1 or TRBD2 (5 bases each). V was shortened by 0 bases and J by 3 bases, with 6 bases between the two germline ends. The CDR3 loop spans 14 amino acids. Germline V CDR1 and CDR2: SGDLS, YYNGEE. The CDR3 loop is CASSVVGDTGELFF. CDR3 coding DNA: TGTGCCAGCAGCGTAGTGGGGGACACCGGGGAGCTGTTTTTT.

The chain is built from TRBV28 and TRBJ1-5; D is unresolved. V was trimmed by 3 bases and J by 4 bases, leaving 13 bases between them. This CDR3 is built from 15 residues. In germline, CDR1 is MDHEN, CDR2 SYDVKM. The DNA of the CDR3 is TGTGCCAGCAGTTTGAGAGGGAACGGTAATCAGCCCCAGCATTTT. Its protein product is CASSLRGNGNQPQHF.

This clonotype was found many times. V is TRBV6-2 or TRBV6-3 and J is TRBJ2-3, with D maybe TRBD2 (6 bases). Trimming removed 5 bases at V and 2 bases at J, with 23 bases between. CDR3 size: 18 residues. Germline values: CDR1 MNHEY, CDR2 SVGEGT. The CDR3 protein is CASSPTNRDSRLTDTQYF. Written as DNA, the CDR3 is TGTGCCAGCAGTCCTACGAACCGGGACTCCCGACTCACAGATACGCAGTATTTT.

The gene calls are TRBV5-1 and TRBJ1-1; 11 bases line up with TRBD1. The germline V gene has CDR1 SGHRS and CDR2 YFSETQ. After removal of 4 bases from V and 4 bases from J, the junction contained 3 bases not matched to a gene. The CDR3 contains 14 residues. This CDR3 reads CASSGTGGTTEAFF. CDR3 DNA: TGCGCCAGCAGCGGGACAGGGGGTACCACTGAAGCTTTCTTT.

This clonotype ranks as large. The V call is TRBV27, the J call TRBJ1-5; D remains ambiguous. V was trimmed by 4 bases and J by 2 bases, leaving 6 bases between them. CDR1 is MNHEY and CDR2 is SMNVEV in the germline V gene (reference sequence). The CDR3 extends over 13 amino acids. CDR3 residues: CASSWSGNQPQHF. In DNA, the CDR3 is TGTGCCAGCAGTTGGTCGGGCAATCAGCCCCAGCATTTT.

This clonotype was picked up a small number of times. The chain uses TRBV20-1 and TRBJ1-6; weak D call: TRBD1 (6 bases). CDR3 size: 15 residues. V was pared by 1 base and J by 6 bases, with 13 bases between. Germline V gene sequence: CDR1 DFQATT, CDR2 SNEGSKA (reference sequence). The CDR3, as DNA: TGCAGTGCTAGAGGCGTGGACAGTTTTAATTCACCCCTCCACTTT. Protein sequence: CSARGVDSFNSPLHF.

The J gene is TRBJ2-1, the V gene TRBV11-2; D gene unclear. The CDR3 has 14 amino acids. Germline V gene lookup returns CDR1 SGHAT and CDR2 FQNNGV. The V and J ends lost 2 bases and 6 bases respectively, with 11 bases between them. The CDR3 DNA follows: TGTGCCAGCAGCTTATATGTTTTAGGCAATGAGCAGTTCTTC. This codes for CASSLYVLGNEQFF.

This clonotype was observed a handful of times. The V gene is TRBV4-3, the J gene TRBJ1-2, with D possibly TRBD1 on 6 matching bases. This CDR3 contains 18 residues. Germline values: CDR1 LGHNA, CDR2 YSLEER. V lost 0 bases, J lost 5 bases, and 22 bases lay in between. This chain's CDR3 is CASSQEVTPGQKPYGYTF. CDR3 bases: TGCGCCAGCAGCCAAGAAGTAACGCCGGGACAAAAACCATATGGCTACACCTTC.